The present TCR beta chain was sequenced within a study of blood T cell repertoires in COVID-19. Germline V lookup: CDR1 LGHNT, CDR2 FRNRAP. Trimming stripped 5 bases from V and 4 bases from J, with 13 bases between. There are 14 residues in the CDR3. Authors' data handling: Reference gene primer amplification gave estimated nucleated cell counts. Some clones are missing from TCRdb's copy, which holds only in-frame ones; the method was immunoSEQ multiplex PCR. V, J and clone size were drawn from that table, and D and trimming were deduced from the DNA. Of around 94,000 clones in the sample, about 85% were seen once.

Sequenced input: peripheral blood. The V call is TRBV12-5, the J call TRBJ2-3; D gene ambiguous. The sequence came from a man aged 45-65 years with acute or convalescent COVID-19. The chain's CDR3 is CASGAQIASDTQYF. For the CDR3, the DNA is TGTGCTAGTGGTGCCCAGATTGCATCAGATACGCAGTATTTT.